The 12 T cell receptor beta chains below all came from one sample that was sequenced in a study of blood T cell repertoires in COVID-19 (dated by TCRdb to the early 2020s). Preparation of the library involved the immunoSEQ multiplex PCR assay. TCRdb retrieved this table from immuneACCESS and kept in-frame rearrangements only. Not all clones are present; in checked studies, unresolved V genes account for under half, and no reason is known for the remainder. This sample has tens of thousands of clones in its table, and 68% of those were observed once. The ten largest account for just under 9% of the sample. The sequenced material came from peripheral blood. These TCRs come from a woman in her 70s with acute or convalescent COVID-19.

This clone has more than one count but fewer than ten. The J gene is TRBJ2-1, the V gene TRBV2; tentatively, D is TRBD2 (7 bases). With 6 bases removed from V and 16 bases from J, the gap between germline ends came to 19 bases. The CDR3 totals 12 residues. Looked up from germline, CDR1 is SNHLY and CDR2 is FYNNEI. CDR3 sequence: CASRVSGGPKFF. Written as DNA, the CDR3 is TGTGCCAGCAGAGTTTCCGGGGGGCCGAAATTCTTC.

V is TRBV28 and J is TRBJ1-1; 9 bases map to TRBD1. The CDR3 loop spans 15 amino acids. Trimming cost V 6 bases and J 5 bases; bases outside gene matches: 10. Per the germline V gene, CDR1 is MDHEN and CDR2 is SYDVKM. The CDR3 loop is CASRINRGLWTEAFF. Here the CDR3 DNA reads TGTGCCAGCAGGATCAACAGGGGGCTGTGGACTGAAGCTTTCTTT.

The chain has TRBV5-1 and TRBJ2-3, with a possible D match to TRBD1 (5 bases). Per the germline V gene, CDR1 is SGHRS and CDR2 is YFSETQ. Trimming took 1 base from V and 6 from J, leaving 12 bases between them. The CDR3 has 14 amino acids. Here the CDR3 reads CASSLTPPGDTQYF. CDR3 bases: TGCGCCAGCAGCTTGACCCCCCCAGGGGATACGCAGTATTTT.

The rearrangement uses TRBV3-1 (or the pseudogene TRBV3-2) and TRBJ2-1; 11 bases are shared with TRBD2. Germline V gives CDR1 LGHDT, CDR2 YNNKEL (reference sequence). The CDR3 has 14 residues. Trimming removed 1 base from V and 7 bases from J; junction bases left unmatched: 0. The CDR3 reads CASSQVAGGNEQFF. The CDR3 bases are TGTGCCAGCAGCCAAGTAGCGGGAGGGAATGAGCAGTTCTTC.

V gene TRBV28 combines with J gene TRBJ2-1, with 10 bases matching TRBD2. J gave up 1 base and V 5 bases, and 2 bases lay outside the gene matches. This CDR3 has 15 residues. The germline V gene has CDR1 MDHEN and CDR2 SYDVKM. CDR3 residues: CASSLSGRSYNEQFF. The CDR3 nucleotides are TGTGCCAGCAGTCTTAGCGGGAGGTCCTACAATGAGCAGTTCTTC. The whole variable domain, remainder taken from reference TRBV28 and TRBJ2-1, is DVKVTQSSRYLVKRTGEKVFLECVQDMDHENMFWYRQDPGLGLRLIYFSYDVKMKEKGDIPEGYSVSREKKERFSLILESASTNQTSMYLCASSLSGRSYNEQFFGPGTRLTVL.

This clone was seen just once. The chain employs TRBV5-1 and TRBJ1-5, with D tentatively TRBD1 (5 bases). Germline V CDR1 and CDR2: SGHRS, YFSETQ. V dropped 1 base and J dropped 3 bases, with 11 bases sitting between them. The CDR3 runs to 15 residues. This CDR3 reads CASSLLGVSNQPQHF. CDR3 sequence (DNA): TGCGCCAGCAGCTTGTTAGGGGTGTCCAATCAGCCCCAGCATTTT.

As regards this clone: The junction departs from germline at one end; a sequencing error may be responsible. V usage is TRBV2 and J usage is TRBJ2-1; weak D call: TRBD2 (5 bases). CDR1 and CDR2 (germline): SNHLY, FYNNEI. This CDR3 spans 13 amino acids. As DNA, the CDR3 is TGTGCCGTCGACGGGAATATAGCGAGTAGCGAGGTCTTC. It is translated as CAVDGNIASSEVF.

The chain combines TRBV7-2 with TRBJ2-1, with D unclear. This CDR3 is 13 amino acids long. The ends were cut back, 2 bases at V and 7 bases at J, with 9 bases in the middle. The V gene's germline CDR1 is SGHTA and CDR2 FQGNSA. This chain's CDR3 is CASSLPSLNEQFF. The CDR3 bases are TGTGCCAGCAGCTTACCTAGTCTGAATGAGCAGTTCTTC.

This clone has only one observation. This chain joins TRBV7-9 and TRBJ2-3; 10 positions match TRBD1. CDR3 size: 15 residues. J was trimmed by 1 base and V by 8 bases; bases with no gene match: 6. Germline values: CDR1 SEHNR, CDR2 FQNEAQ (reference sequence). CDR3 sequence (DNA): TGTGCCAGCGGGGAGGGGACAGGGGGCACAGATACGCAGTATTTT. The encoded protein is CASGEGTGGTDTQYF. Full variable domain (missing parts from reference TRBV7-9 and TRBJ2-3): DTGVSQNPRHKITKRGQNVTFRCDPISEHNRLYWYRQTLGQGPEFLTYFQNEAQLEKSRLLSDRFSAERPKGSFSTLEIQRTEQGDSAMYLCASGEGTGGTDTQYFGPGTRLTVL.

This clone was counted a single time. The rearrangement joins TRBV19 to TRBJ2-1; TRBD2 matches at 7 bases. The CDR3 is 15 residues long. Trimming took 2 bases from V and 5 from J; bases not matched to a gene: 6. Per the germline V gene, CDR1 is LNHDA and CDR2 is SQIVND (reference sequence). The DNA of the CDR3 is TGTGCCAGTAGTATATTCGGTCGGGGGGACAATGAGCAGTTCTTC. This translates into CASSIFGRGDNEQFF.

The chain employs TRBV19 and TRBJ2-2, with D possibly matching TRBD1 (6 bases). CDR1 is LNHDA, CDR2 SQIVND, per germline (reference sequence). V was pared by 6 bases and J by 6 bases, with 11 bases between. This CDR3 is 13 amino acids long. The CDR3, as DNA: TGTGCCAGTAGGAAGACAGGCGCCGGGGAGCTGTTTTTT. This encodes CASRKTGAGELFF. The full variable domain, rest sourced from reference TRBV19 and TRBJ2-2, is DGGITQSPKYLFRKEGQNVTLSCEQNLNHDAMYWYRQDPGQGLRLIYYSQIVNDFQKGDIAEGYSVSREKKESFPLTVTSAQKNPTAFYLCASRKTGAGELFFGEGSRLTVL.

This chain's CDR3 is CASSLSGNAAGGVTEAFF. The CDR3 region has the DNA TGTGCCAGCAGTTTATCGGGTAACGCGGCAGGGGGCGTCACTGAAGCTTTCTTT. The V call is TRBV27, the J call TRBJ1-1; TRBD1 agrees at 8 bases. Germline CDR1 and CDR2: MNHEY and SMNVEV (reference sequence). The CDR3 spans 18 residues. The V gene end was trimmed by 0 bases and the J gene end by 4 bases; junction bases not matched to a gene: 13.